This TCR beta chain was found in a study of T cell repertoires in cytomegalovirus infection. The overall study: CMV epitopes that were recently identified and HLA-C-restricted were used alongside well-studied HLA-B-restricted ones. Shared public TCR beta signatures pointed to both CMV infection and a matching HLA type. Points from the study as a whole: Summed frequency of shared TCR beta families picked out CMV carriers who also had the relevant HLA. In two of eight donors, the top clonotype was HLA-C-restricted CMV-specific.

V shed 3 bases and J shed 6 bases, with 8 bases lying between them. The V gene's germline CDR1 is SGHTA and CDR2 FQGNSA. The CDR3 consists of 12 residues. MiXCR, applied by TCRdb to the reads, yields one record per CDR3 protein. The sample holds fewer than 1,000,000 distinct CDR3 sequences, 30% to 40% seen once. This clonotype has a count of ten or more. Its antigen is as yet unknown. Here the sequenced sample was cultured CD8+ T cells from PBMCs, taken from culture after CMV antigen stimulation. This clonotype was sampled from a human donor in good health (CMV status not recorded). Some clones in this sample may be carry-over from other donors' samples. This sequence joins TRBV7-2 and TRBJ1-2, with D hard to call. CDR3 DNA: TGTGCCAGCAGCTTGCCTGGGGATGGCTACACCTTC. Translated: CASSLPGDGYTF.